The next 6 T cell receptor beta chains were all read from a single sample in a study of blood T cells in healthy people across ages. Then a second PCR, running roughly 7 to 11 cycles, was carried out with a sample-barcoded 5' primer and a J-beta primer mix. Each CDR3 protein is one row after TCRdb ran MiXCR on the 5' RACE reads. The profile covers some 790,000 distinct CDR3 sequences, with 29% appearing a single time and approximately 15% taken by the ten largest. The source material was blood. Every receptor here comes from a woman aged 80 or over in good health.

A few counts support this clonotype. This chain connects TRBV6-6 to TRBJ2-2, with D hard to call. The germline V gene encodes CDR1 MNHNY and CDR2 SVGAGI (reference sequence). The CDR3 runs to 12 residues. Trimming took 5 bases from V and 7 from J, leaving 8 bases between them. The CDR3 nucleotides are TGTGCCAGCAGTCTGTGGGGCGGGGAGCTGTTTTTT. Translated, it gives CASSLWGGELFF.

This clonotype occurred once. Being one base from a much bigger clone, this may be a read error. The gene calls are TRBV5-1 and TRBJ2-4; possible D gene TRBD1, 6 bases. Germline CDR1 reads SGHRS; CDR2 reads YFSETQ. This CDR3 spans 13 amino acids. Trimming took off 4 bases at V and 13 bases at J, with 18 bases between the two ends. CDR3 residues: CASSHRQEEIQYF. Here the CDR3 DNA reads TGCGCCAGCAGCCATCGACAGGAGGAGATCCAGTACTTC.

The chain combines TRBV10-2 with TRBJ2-1; D is perhaps TRBD2 (7 bases). CDR1 and CDR2 (germline): WSHSY, SAAADI. Trimming took 3 bases from V and 5 from J, leaving 17 bases between them. This CDR3 is 16 amino acids long. The CDR3 spells CASSDGGGPSNNEQFF. CDR3 nucleotides: TGCGCCAGCAGTGATGGGGGGGGGCCTTCTAACAATGAGCAGTTCTTC.

In its sample, this clonotype was seen many times. The gene calls are TRBV6-6 and TRBJ2-7; 10 nucleotides align to TRBD1. Germline trimming cut 8 bases from V and 5 bases from J; bases unmatched to any gene: 12. The CDR3 has 15 amino acids. From germline, CDR1 is MNHNY and CDR2 SVGAGI (reference sequence). CDR3 in DNA: TGTGCCAGCTACCGCGGGACAGGGGAAATCCACGAGCAGTACTTC. Translation: CASYRGTGEIHEQYF.

This clonotype was counted at least ten times. The chain uses TRBV12-3 or TRBV12-4 and TRBJ2-3; possible D gene TRBD1, 6 bases. CDR3 length: 15 amino acids. V gave up 5 bases and J gave up 0 bases, with 12 bases separating them. CDR3: CASSIRGLSTDTQYF. The DNA of the CDR3 is TGTGCCAGCAGTATTAGGGGGTTAAGCACAGATACGCAGTATTTT.

This clonotype came up many times. The rearrangement joins TRBV30 to TRBJ2-7, with D tentatively TRBD2 (7 bases). Germline loops: CDR1 GTSNPN, CDR2 SVGIG (reference sequence). Trimming shortened V by 2 bases and J by 2 bases, and 16 bases separated the two germline ends. The CDR3 spans 15 residues. CDR3 DNA sequence: TGTGCCTGGAGTCCCGGGGGGCCCCATCCCTACGAGCAGTACTTC. Its protein product is CAWSPGGPHPYEQYF.